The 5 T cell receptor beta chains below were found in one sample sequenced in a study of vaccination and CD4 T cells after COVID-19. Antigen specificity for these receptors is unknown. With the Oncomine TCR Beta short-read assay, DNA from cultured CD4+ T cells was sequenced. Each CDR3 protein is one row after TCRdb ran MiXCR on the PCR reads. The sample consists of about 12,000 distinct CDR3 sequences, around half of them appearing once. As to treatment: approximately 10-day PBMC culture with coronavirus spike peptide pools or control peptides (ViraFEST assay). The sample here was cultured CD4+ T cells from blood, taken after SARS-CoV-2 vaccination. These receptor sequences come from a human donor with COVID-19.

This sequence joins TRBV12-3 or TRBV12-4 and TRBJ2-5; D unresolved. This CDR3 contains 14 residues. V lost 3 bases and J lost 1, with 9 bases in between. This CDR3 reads CASSLSRTQETQYF. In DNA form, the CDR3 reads TGTGCCAGCAGTTTGAGTCGGACCCAAGAGACCCAGTACTTC.

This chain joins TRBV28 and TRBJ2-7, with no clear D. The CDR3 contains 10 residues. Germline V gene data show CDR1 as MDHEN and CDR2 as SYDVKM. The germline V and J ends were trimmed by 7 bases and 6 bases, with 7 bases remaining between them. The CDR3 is CASMGLEQYF. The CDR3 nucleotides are TGTGCCAGCATGGGCCTCGAGCAGTACTTC.

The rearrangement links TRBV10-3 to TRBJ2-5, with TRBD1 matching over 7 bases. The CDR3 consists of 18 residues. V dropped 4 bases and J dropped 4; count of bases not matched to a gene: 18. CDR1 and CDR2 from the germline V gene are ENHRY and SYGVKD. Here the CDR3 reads CAISGTGSKKGKAETQYF. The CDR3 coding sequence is TGTGCCATCAGTGGGACAGGCTCGAAAAAGGGGAAGGCAGAGACCCAGTACTTC.

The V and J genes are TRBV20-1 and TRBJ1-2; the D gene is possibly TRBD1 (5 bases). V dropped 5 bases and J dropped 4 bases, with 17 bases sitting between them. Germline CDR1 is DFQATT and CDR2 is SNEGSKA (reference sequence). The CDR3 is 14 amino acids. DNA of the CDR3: TGCAGTGCTCCTCCGGGGGGGTTCAGCTATGGCTACACCTTC. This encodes CSAPPGGFSYGYTF.

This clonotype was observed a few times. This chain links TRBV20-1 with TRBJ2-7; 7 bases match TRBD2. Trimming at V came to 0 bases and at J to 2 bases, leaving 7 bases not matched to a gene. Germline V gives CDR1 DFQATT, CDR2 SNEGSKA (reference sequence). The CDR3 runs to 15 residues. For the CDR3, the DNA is TGCAGTGCTAGAGATCCCAGCGGGGCGACCTACGAGCAGTACTTC. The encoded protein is CSARDPSGATYEQYF.